This entry lists 22 T cell receptor beta chains sequenced from one sample in a study of blood T cell repertoires in COVID-19. Measured with immunoSEQ multiplex PCR; TCRdb has only the in-frame clones, and not every one. The sample includes about 150,000 clones, around 82% of them seen just once. What was sequenced was peripheral blood. The receptor set was obtained from a woman in her sixties or seventies who had recovered from COVID-19.

The rearrangement joins TRBV9 to TRBJ1-1; possible D gene TRBD1, 6 bases. The CDR3 length is 13 residues. The germline V gene has CDR1 SGDLS and CDR2 YYNGEE. V lost 4 bases and J lost 1, with 8 bases in between. The CDR3 sequence: CASSQTGNTEAFF. CDR3 DNA: TGTGCCAGCAGCCAGACAGGGAACACTGAAGCTTTCTTT.

CDR3 sequence (DNA): TGTGCCACCGGGACAGTCCCCTACGAGCAGTACTTC. It yields the protein CATGTVPYEQYF. This chain connects TRBV10-3 to TRBJ2-7, with 7 bases lining up with TRBD1. Germline values: CDR1 ENHRY, CDR2 SYGVKD. V shed 10 bases and J 2 bases; nucleotides not matched to a gene: 5. The CDR3 spans 12 residues.

The chain uses TRBV10-3 and TRBJ2-5; the match to TRBD1 covers 7 bases. The CDR3 contains 15 residues. The junction had 9 bases not matched to a gene; V was cut back by 3 bases and J by 5 bases. CDR1 and CDR2 (germline): ENHRY, SYGVKD. Here the CDR3 reads CAISDGRGSGETQYF. CDR3 DNA sequence: TGTGCCATCAGTGACGGCAGGGGGTCGGGGGAGACCCAGTACTTC.

The CDR3 nucleotides are TGTGCCAGCAGCTTAGCGGCGAGCGGACTGAGCTCCTACAATGAGCAGTTCTTC. Translated, it gives CASSLAASGLSSYNEQFF. V is TRBV11-1 and J is TRBJ2-1; D might be TRBD2 (5 bases). The V gene's germline CDR1 is SGHAT and CDR2 FQDESV (reference sequence). V was clipped by 0 bases and J by 0 bases, with 15 bases between them. The CDR3 has 18 residues.

This clone was observed a handful of times. The rearrangement joins TRBV7-9 to TRBJ2-2; D may be TRBD2 (5 bases). Germline CDR1 SEHNR, CDR2 FQNEAQ (reference sequence). V was cut by 4 bases and J by 4 bases, with 16 bases left in between. This CDR3 contains 16 residues. The DNA for the CDR3 is TGTGCCAGCAGCTCCCCGGACCACCGGGGCACCGGGGAGCTGTTTTTT. It yields the protein CASSSPDHRGTGELFF.

The rearrangement uses TRBV3-1 (or the pseudogene TRBV3-2) and TRBJ1-3; D remains unclear. The CDR3 loop spans 15 amino acids. V was trimmed by 7 bases and J by 0 bases, leaving 13 bases between them. CDR1 is LGHDT, CDR2 YNNKEL, per germline (reference sequence). CDR3 in DNA: TGTGCCAGCACCCCACAGCCTCTCTCTGGAAACACCATATATTTT. As protein: CASTPQPLSGNTIYF.

This chain connects TRBV6-5 to TRBJ2-1; TRBD2 agrees at 15 bases. The CDR3 loop spans 15 amino acids. The trim removed 6 bases at V and 9 bases at J, leaving 6 bases unmatched. Germline loops: CDR1 MNHEY, CDR2 SVGAGI. CDR3 nucleotide sequence: TGTGCCAGCAGCCGGGGACTAGCGGGAGGAGGTGAGCAGTTCTTC. The encoded protein is CASSRGLAGGGEQFF.

This chain connects TRBV24-1 to TRBJ1-4, with D unresolved. Trimming shortened V by 2 bases and J by 3 bases, and 12 bases separated the two germline ends. CDR1 is KGHDR and CDR2 is SFDVKD in the germline V gene. The CDR3 is 16 amino acids. Written as DNA, the CDR3 is TGTGCCACCAGTGATTCTACGGGAGTATCTAATGAAAAACTGTTTTTT. Translation gives CATSDSTGVSNEKLFF.

The chain joins TRBV4-1 to TRBJ1-1; possibly TRBD1 for D (5 bases). The CDR3 consists of 14 residues. Germline V gene sequence: CDR1 MGHRA, CDR2 YSYEKL. V dropped 8 bases and J dropped 3 bases, with 16 bases sitting between them. This CDR3 reads CASGLEGSHTEAFF. DNA for the CDR3: TGCGCCAGCGGGTTGGAGGGGTCTCACACTGAAGCTTTCTTT.

This chain uses TRBV7-2 with TRBJ1-1; TRBD1 might be the D (6 bases). The V and J ends lost 5 bases and 4 bases respectively, with 11 bases between them. The CDR3 length is 13 residues. Germline-derived CDR1 and CDR2 are SGHTA and FQGNSA. The CDR3 sequence is CASSAGQRTEAFF. In DNA form, the CDR3 reads TGTGCCAGCAGCGCAGGACAGCGCACTGAAGCTTTCTTT.

The genes are TRBV19 and TRBJ1-3; no firm D call. V was cut by 10 bases and J by 9 bases, with 22 bases left in between. The germline V gene has CDR1 LNHDA and CDR2 SQIVND (reference sequence). The CDR3 is 14 amino acids. Here the CDR3 DNA reads TGTGCCACCACTCGGGGAGGCCCGGAGGGCACCATATATTTT. Encoded protein: CATTRGGPEGTIYF.

This clone was found a few times. V usage is TRBV5-5 and J usage is TRBJ1-1; D not resolved. Looked up from germline, CDR1 is SGHKS and CDR2 is YYEKEE (reference sequence). This CDR3 comprises 14 residues. The V end lost 5 bases, the J end lost 0 bases, and 11 bases lay between the germline ends. The DNA of the CDR3 is TGTGCCAGCAGGCCCGTTGGCCTGAACACTGAAGCTTTCTTT. Translation gives CASRPVGLNTEAFF. Variable domain in full (rest from reference TRBV5-5 and TRBJ1-1): DAGVTQSPTHLIKTRGQQVTLRCSPISGHKSVSWYQQVLGQGPQFIFQYYEKEERGRGNFPDRFSARQFPNYSSELNVNALLLGDSALYLCASRPVGLNTEAFFGQGTRLTVV.

This clone was detected a few times. CDR3 region: CATQRGPYEQYF. In nucleotides, the CDR3 is TGTGCCACCCAGCGGGGACCCTACGAGCAGTACTTC. The rearrangement joins TRBV6-6 to TRBJ2-7; TRBD2 matches at 7 bases. The germline V gene has CDR1 MNHNY and CDR2 SVGAGI (reference sequence). With V trimmed by 10 bases and J by 2 bases, 5 bases remained unmatched. The CDR3 sequence is 12 residues long.

J is TRBJ2-3 and V is TRBV7-9; tentatively, D is TRBD2 (7 bases). This CDR3 contains 16 residues. CDR1 is SEHNR and CDR2 is FQNEAQ in the germline V gene (reference sequence). V lost 5 bases and J 1 base, leaving 16 bases between the germline ends. CDR3 DNA: TGTGCCAGCAGCCCCCTCCCGGGGGGCGGCACAGATACGCAGTATTTT. As protein: CASSPLPGGGTDTQYF. Combining the CDR3 with reference TRBV7-9 and TRBJ2-3 gives the whole variable domain DTGVSQNPRHKITKRGQNVTFRCDPISEHNRLYWYRQTLGQGPEFLTYFQNEAQLEKSRLLSDRFSAERPKGSFSTLEIQRTEQGDSAMYLCASSPLPGGGTDTQYFGPGTRLTVL.

This chain uses TRBV5-1 with TRBJ2-6, with 9 bases that match TRBD1. With 4 bases clipped from V and 0 bases from J, the junction kept 2 bases outside the gene matches. CDR1 SGHRS and CDR2 YFSETQ come from the germline V gene. CDR3 size: 16 residues. This chain's CDR3 is CASSTGGPSGANVLTF. The CDR3 nucleotides read TGCGCCAGCAGCACAGGGGGCCCCTCTGGGGCCAACGTCCTGACTTTC. The complete variable domain, with remaining parts taken from reference TRBV5-1 and TRBJ2-6, reads KAGVTQTPRYLIKTRGQQVTLSCSPISGHRSVSWYQQTPGQGLQFLFEYFSETQRNKGNFPGRFSGRQFSNSRSEMNVSTLELGDSALYLCASSTGGPSGANVLTFGAGSRLTVL.

This clone has just a few counts. This chain joins TRBV7-2 and TRBJ1-1, with D unclear. The CDR3 runs 15 residues. The ends were cut back, 5 bases at V and 4 bases at J, with 17 bases in the middle. In germline, CDR1 is SGHTA, CDR2 FQGNSA. The CDR3 DNA is TGTGCCAGCAGCGGGTCGGGATTCCTAGTCACTGAAGCTTTCTTT. This translates into CASSGSGFLVTEAFF.

The sample holds one count of this clone. The chain carries TRBV19 and TRBJ1-2, with a tentative D call TRBD1 (6 bases). Germline V gene sequence: CDR1 LNHDA, CDR2 SQIVND (reference sequence). The V gene lost 4 bases and the J gene lost 4 bases, with 10 bases spanning the gap. The CDR3 is 13 amino acids. CDR3 in DNA: TGTGCCAGTAGTACCGCGGGGGCCTATGGCTACACCTTC. It specifies CASSTAGAYGYTF.

As regards this clone: At the DNA level, this CDR3 is encoded by other sequences in the same sample as well. The rearrangement links TRBV28 to TRBJ1-5; 9 bases align to TRBD1. The CDR3 has 15 residues. CDR1 and CDR2 (germline): MDHEN, SYDVKM. Germline trimming cut 3 bases from V and 7 bases from J; bases unmatched to any gene: 7. The CDR3 sequence is CASSLGQGFRQPQHF. The DNA for the CDR3 is TGTGCCAGCAGTTTGGGACAGGGTTTTCGGCAGCCCCAGCATTTT.

The chain links TRBV12-3 or TRBV12-4 to TRBJ1-2; 7 bases line up with TRBD1. The CDR3 consists of 13 residues. V was pared by 3 bases and J by 7 bases, with 5 bases of the junction left unmatched. The CDR3 is CASSFSAGGGYTF. The CDR3 coding sequence is TGTGCCAGCAGTTTTTCCGCAGGGGGTGGCTACACCTTC.

The chain links TRBV24-1 to TRBJ2-7; tentative D call: TRBD2 (6 bases). CDR3 length equals 12 residues. Germline CDR1 reads KGHDR; CDR2 reads SFDVKD. V dropped 9 bases and J dropped 3 bases, with 11 bases sitting between them. The CDR3 protein is CATPSGDYEQYF. The CDR3 DNA is TGTGCCACCCCCTCGGGGGACTACGAGCAGTACTTC.

This clone appeared a single time. The V gene is TRBV12-3 or TRBV12-4, the J gene TRBJ1-5; D gene ambiguous. CDR3 length: 13 amino acids. The V end lost 6 bases, the J end lost 4 bases, and 10 bases lay between the germline ends. DNA of the CDR3: TGTGCCAGCAGCCCGACACGGAATCAGCCCCAGCATTTT. Translated: CASSPTRNQPQHF.

This clone was recorded only once. The chain recombines TRBV30 with TRBJ1-2, with 8 positions matching TRBD1. The V segment lost 1 base and the J segment 4 bases; nucleotides outside the gene matches: 14. CDR3 length: 17 residues. Looked up from germline, CDR1 is GTSNPN and CDR2 is SVGIG (reference sequence). The CDR3 nucleotides are TGTGCCTGGAGTGGAACGACAGGGGTCCGCAAGATCTATGGCTACACCTTC. Amino acid sequence: CAWSGTTGVRKIYGYTF. Using reference TRBV30 and TRBJ1-2 for the parts outside the CDR3, the full variable domain is SQTIHQWPATLVQPVGSPLSLECTVEGTSNPNLYWYRQAAGRGLQLLFYSVGIGQISSEVPQNLSASRPQDRQFILSSKKLLLSDSGFYLCAWSGTTGVRKIYGYTFGSGTRLTVV.